The following is a T cell receptor (beta chain) sequence with its context. What it binds is not known. Deletions cut 10 bases from V and 6 bases from J, with 10 bases between. CDR1 and CDR2 from the germline V gene are MGHDK and SYGVNS. CDR3 size: 11 residues. The sample is drawn from a study of vaccination and CD4 T cells after COVID-19. Overall study: Recovered patients in the cohort numbered six men and four women, two of them Hispanic. Overlapping spike pools from SARS-CoV-2 and HCoV-NL63, HCoV-OC43 and HCoV-229E served as culture stimuli.

With the Oncomine TCR Beta short-read assay, DNA from cultured CD4+ T cells was sequenced. TCRdb re-called the PCR reads through MiXCR, storing one row per CDR3 protein. Among approximately 12,000 distinct CDR3 sequences, roughly a third were seen once, and the ten largest hold 34%. Treatment described: approximately 11-day PBMC culture with coronavirus spike peptide pools or control peptides (ViraFEST assay). Peptide-pool expansion of antigen-specific T cells preceded TCR sequencing in ViraFEST. PBMCs were cultured at over 1.5 million per well with approximately 9.9 IU/ml IL-2 and approximately 9.6 ug/ml peptide pools.

Sequencing was performed on CD4+ T cells from blood, cultured in vitro, taken before SARS-CoV-2 vaccination. The clonotype originates from a human donor who received a COVID-19 vaccine. V is TRBV25-1 and J is TRBJ2-1, with a tentative D call TRBD1 (6 bases). This CDR3 is CATYRANEQFF. The CDR3 DNA follows: TGTGCCACCTACAGGGCCAATGAGCAGTTCTTC.